This is a list of T cell receptor beta chains from one sample in a study of identical twins. TCRdb recomputed calls from the 5' RACE reads with MiXCR, one row per CDR3 protein. The sample has nearly 900,000 distinct CDR3 sequences, approximately 13% seen once; the top ten hold around 1.6%. These data also formed part of another study, on yellow fever vaccine responses in identical twins.

Sequenced input: PBMCs. The receptor source for this set is a woman aged 18-29 years in good health. CDR3s include the opening cysteine and the closing phenylalanine or tryptophan. The order of the fields is D gene, J gene, V gene, clone size, CDR3 protein, CDR3 DNA. D genes are given only for firm matches. Size tells how often a clone was seen (once, few, many) or the class of an expanded clone, and some rows leave it out.

TRBD2,TRBJ2-3,TRBV20-1,-,CSATPGLANTQYF,TGCAGTGCCACACCGGGACTAGCGAATACGCAGTATTTT
-,TRBJ2-6,TRBV2,few,CASSENRVGANVLTF,TGTGCCAGCAGTGAAAACAGGGTTGGGGCCAACGTCCTGACTTTC
-,TRBJ1-1,TRBV19,few,CASNTKGPQNTEAFF,TGTGCCAGTAATACGAAGGGACCCCAGAACACTGAAGCTTTCTTT
TRBD2,TRBJ2-7,TRBV18,few,CASSPPGLAYEQYF,TGTGCCAGCTCACCGCCGGGACTAGCCTACGAGCAGTACTTC
TRBD2,TRBJ2-5,TRBV10-2,many,CASRTSGQETQYF,TGCGCCAGCAGGACTAGCGGTCAAGAGACCCAGTACTTC
TRBD2,TRBJ2-1,TRBV3-1,-,CASSQDRWLAGAKTYNEQFF,TGTGCCAGCAGCCAAGATAGATGGCTAGCGGGGGCCAAAACCTACAATGAGCAGTTCTTC
TRBD2,TRBJ2-1,TRBV29-1,-,CSVVAAGENEQFF,TGCAGCGTTGTGGCCGCGGGGGAGAATGAGCAGTTCTTC
-,TRBJ1-4,TRBV24-1,-,CATSDSGGEKLFF,TGTGCCACCAGCGACTCGGGAGGCGAAAAACTGTTTTTT
TRBD1,TRBJ1-1,TRBV5-1,few,CASSLTGGFDTEAFF,TGCGCCAGCAGCTTGACAGGGGGCTTTGACACTGAAGCTTTCTTT
TRBD2,TRBJ2-1,TRBV6-5,-,CASSYGTKSEQFF,TGTGCCAGCAGTTACGGGACTAAATCTGAGCAGTTCTTC
-,TRBJ1-2,TRBV7-9,few,CASSLGSAQGYTF,TGTGCCAGCAGCTTAGGGTCAGCGCAAGGCTACACCTTC
-,TRBJ2-3,TRBV4-1,few,CASSLSPYGGDTQYF,TGCGCCAGCAGCCTAAGCCCCTACGGCGGAGATACGCAGTATTTT
TRBD2,TRBJ2-7,TRBV27,-,CASSPGTSGRREQYF,TGTGCCAGCAGTCCCGGGACTAGCGGGAGGCGCGAGCAGTACTTC
-,TRBJ2-3,TRBV25-1,few,CASSELGTDTQYF,TGTGCCAGCAGTGAATTAGGCACAGATACGCAGTATTTT
TRBD1,TRBJ1-1,TRBV10-3,-,CAISESRGTGWNTEAFF,TGTGCCATCAGTGAGTCGAGGGGGACAGGGTGGAACACTGAAGCTTTCTTT
-,TRBJ2-3,TRBV29-1,-,CSGGSASNTDTQYF,TGCAGCGGTGGGTCGGCTTCAAACACAGATACGCAGTATTTT
TRBD1,TRBJ2-2,TRBV5-1,-,CASSSRQGLSTGELFF,TGCGCCAGCAGCTCCAGACAGGGCTTGAGCACCGGGGAGCTGTTTTTT
TRBD1,TRBJ2-3,TRBV2,few,CASGHRGPPDTQYF,TGTGCCAGCGGCCACAGGGGGCCCCCAGATACGCAGTATTTT
-,TRBJ1-2,TRBV11-2,-,CASSRNFPGSNYGYTF,TGTGCCAGCAGCCGCAATTTTCCGGGCAGTAACTATGGCTACACCTTC
TRBD2,TRBJ2-1,TRBV2,-,CASRGRRTSADNEQFF,TGTGCCAGCAGAGGACGGAGGACTAGCGCGGACAATGAGCAGTTCTTC
TRBD1,TRBJ2-1,TRBV24-1,-,CATSDRRGPYNEQFF,TGTGCCACCAGTGATCGCAGGGGGCCATACAATGAGCAGTTCTTC